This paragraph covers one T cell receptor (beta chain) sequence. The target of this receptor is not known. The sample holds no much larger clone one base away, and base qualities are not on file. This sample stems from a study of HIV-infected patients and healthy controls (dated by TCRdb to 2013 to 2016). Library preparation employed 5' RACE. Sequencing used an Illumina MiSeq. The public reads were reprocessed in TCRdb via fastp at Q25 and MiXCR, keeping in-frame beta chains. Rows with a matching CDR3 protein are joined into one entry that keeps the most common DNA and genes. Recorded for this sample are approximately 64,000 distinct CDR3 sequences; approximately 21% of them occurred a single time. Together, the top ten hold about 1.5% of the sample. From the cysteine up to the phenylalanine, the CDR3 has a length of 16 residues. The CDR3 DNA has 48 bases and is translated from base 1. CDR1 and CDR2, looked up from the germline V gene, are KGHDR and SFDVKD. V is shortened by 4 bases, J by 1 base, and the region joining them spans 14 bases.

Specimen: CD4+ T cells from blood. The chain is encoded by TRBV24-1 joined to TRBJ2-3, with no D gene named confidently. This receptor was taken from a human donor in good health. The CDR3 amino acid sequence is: CATSEKITVGTDTQYF. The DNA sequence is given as TGTGCCACCAGTGAAAAGATAACCGTGGGCACAGATACGCAGTATTTT.